This T cell receptor beta chain was documented in a study of T cell repertoires in ileal Crohn's disease. Study as a whole: The M6 sample came from neoterminal ileum during colonoscopy after surgery. Study outcomes and limitations: Active smokers at surgery had more clonal expansions than non-smokers. Postoperative endoscopy occurred within one year, median roughly 6.9 months.

The germline V gene has CDR1 SGHDN and CDR2 FVKESK. Trimming took 4 bases from V and 5 from J, leaving 11 bases between them. The CDR3 consists of 13 residues. Described time point: neoterminal ileum biopsy at postoperative endoscopy, about 6 months after surgery. With respect to this clone: The target antigen is unknown.

Assay: immunoSEQ multiplex PCR; the TCRdb copy retains only in-frame clones and omits some. The sample yields around 2,400 clones, around 73% seen once. This chain links TRBV14 with TRBJ1-2, with D uncertain. The sample consisted of ileal tissue. The TCR originated in an adult with Crohn's disease. The CDR3 region has the DNA TGTGCCAGCAGCCCTGGCCCCTCGTATGGCTACACCTTC. Encoded protein: CASSPGPSYGYTF.